These 23 T cell receptor beta chains were all obtained from the same sample, sequenced in a study of blood T cell repertoires in COVID-19. TCRdb keeps only in-frame clones here, not all; method: immunoSEQ multiplex PCR. The top ten hold roughly 13% of the sample, which has 35,000 to 50,000 clones, roughly 85% seen once. The specimen was peripheral blood. These receptors all come from a woman in her 70s in a cohort sampled during active COVID-19.

CDR3: CATSGRTDGNQPQHF. CDR3 bases: TGTGCCACCAGTGGCCGGACAGACGGCAATCAGCCCCAGCATTTT. This chain joins TRBV24-1 and TRBJ1-5, with TRBD1 as a possible D gene (6 bases). Germline assignment: CDR1 KGHDR and CDR2 SFDVKD. Trimming removed 5 bases at V and 2 bases at J, with 12 bases between. The CDR3 runs 15 residues.

J is TRBJ1-1 and V is TRBV7-9; 10 bases are shared with TRBD1. Germline trimming cut 2 bases from V and 1 base from J; bases unmatched to any gene: 7. Germline values: CDR1 SEHNR, CDR2 FQNEAQ (reference sequence). The CDR3 is 17 residues long. The CDR3 region is CASSLRDRGPTNTEAFF. As DNA, the CDR3 is TGTGCCAGCAGCTTAAGGGACAGGGGACCTACGAACACTGAAGCTTTCTTT.

This clone appeared once. The V and J genes are TRBV7-3 and TRBJ2-5; no clear D. The CDR3 length is 13 residues. Trimming stripped 4 bases from V and 5 bases from J, with 11 bases between. Germline lookup yields CDR1 SGHTA and CDR2 FQGTGA. CDR3 residues: CASSSGAWETQYF. CDR3 bases: TGTGCCAGCAGCTCTGGAGCTTGGGAGACCCAGTACTTC.

This clone was detected a few times. This chain links TRBV6-6 with TRBJ1-2; D gene ambiguous. This CDR3 has 14 residues. V was pared by 5 bases and J by 0 bases, with 10 bases between. The V gene's germline CDR1 is MNHNY and CDR2 SVGAGI (reference sequence). The CDR3 bases are TGTGCCAGCAGTCTCGACACGGCTAACTATGGCTACACCTTC. This gives the protein CASSLDTANYGYTF.

The V gene is TRBV5-1, the J gene TRBJ1-1, with 9 bases identical to TRBD1. CDR3 length equals 13 residues. CDR1 SGHRS and CDR2 YFSETQ come from the germline V gene. Losses at the gene ends were 5 bases for V and 5 bases for J; bases not matched to a gene: 4. Here the CDR3 reads CASSSQGATEAFF. In DNA, the CDR3 is TGCGCCAGCAGTTCACAGGGGGCGACTGAAGCTTTCTTT. The full variable domain, rest sourced from reference TRBV5-1 and TRBJ1-1, is KAGVTQTPRYLIKTRGQQVTLSCSPISGHRSVSWYQQTPGQGLQFLFEYFSETQRNKGNFPGRFSGRQFSNSRSEMNVSTLELGDSALYLCASSSQGATEAFFGQGTRLTVV.

This rearrangement joins TRBV3-1 (or the pseudogene TRBV3-2) to TRBJ2-7; no clear D gene. The V and J ends lost 7 bases and 0 bases respectively, with 10 bases between them. The germline CDR1 and CDR2 sequences are LGHDT and YNNKEL (reference sequence). The CDR3 totals 13 residues. The CDR3: CASTNTGSYEQYF. The CDR3 DNA reads TGTGCCAGCACCAACACGGGCTCCTACGAGCAGTACTTC.

On this clone itself: The sample contains more than one DNA sequence encoding this CDR3. The V gene is TRBV19, the J gene TRBJ1-5, with 7 bases lining up with TRBD1. This CDR3 is 15 amino acids long. The germline V gene encodes CDR1 LNHDA and CDR2 SQIVND (reference sequence). Germline trimming cut 5 bases from V and 0 bases from J; bases unmatched to any gene: 4. DNA for the CDR3: TGTGCCAGTAGTTGGGGACAGACTAGCAATCAGCCCCAGCATTTT. Translating it yields CASSWGQTSNQPQHF.

The gene calls are TRBV6-5 and TRBJ2-3, with 7 bases fitting TRBD2. Germline V gene lookup returns CDR1 MNHEY and CDR2 SVGAGI. The CDR3 runs 14 residues. The V segment lost 6 bases and the J segment 2 bases; nucleotides outside the gene matches: 5. The DNA for the CDR3 is TGTGCCAGCAGCGAGGGAGGGGACACAGATACGCAGTATTTT. Its protein is CASSEGGDTDTQYF.

V and J are TRBV7-9 and TRBJ2-4; 10 bases map to TRBD1. Germline CDR1 SEHNR, CDR2 FQNEAQ (reference sequence). V lost 5 bases to trimming and J lost 7 bases; unmatched junction nucleotides: 8. The length of the CDR3 is 15 residues. CDR3 DNA: TGTGCCAGCAGCCCAAGAGGGACAGGGGAGAACATTCAGTACTTC. Protein product: CASSPRGTGENIQYF.

The V gene is TRBV11-1, the J gene TRBJ2-5; 10 nucleotides align to TRBD1. With V trimmed by 3 bases and J by 4 bases, 5 bases remained unmatched. Looked up from germline, CDR1 is SGHAT and CDR2 is FQDESV (reference sequence). CDR3 size: 15 residues. The CDR3 DNA follows: TGTGCCAGCAGCTTCCAGGGACAGGGGCGAGAGACCCAGTACTTC. Translating it yields CASSFQGQGRETQYF.

This sequence joins TRBV10-3 and TRBJ2-1, with TRBD2 identical over 9 bases. CDR1 and CDR2 from the germline V gene are ENHRY and SYGVKD. CDR3 length: 15 residues. The ends lost 10 bases at V and 7 bases at J; junction bases unmatched: 14. DNA of the CDR3: TGTGCCAGCCGATTAGAAGCGGGAGGAGTGAATGAGCAGTTCTTC. It encodes CASRLEAGGVNEQFF.

The gene calls are TRBV7-2 and TRBJ2-1; 12 bases are a match to TRBD1. The CDR3 covers 17 residues. With V trimmed by 5 bases and J by 4 bases, 9 bases remained unmatched. The germline gives CDR1 SGHTA, CDR2 FQGNSA. CDR3 sequence (DNA): TGTGCCAGCAGCCCGGGCGGGGGACAGGGGGCATACAATGAGCAGTTCTTC. Protein sequence: CASSPGGGQGAYNEQFF.

This chain links TRBV25-1 with TRBJ1-5; D unresolved. Germline CDR1 and CDR2: MGHDK and SYGVNS. This CDR3 region has 13 residues. Trimming cost V 4 bases and J 6 bases, with 10 bases left between them. Written as DNA, the CDR3 is TGTGCCAGCAGTGGAGGCATTGGTCAGCCCCAGCATTTT. Protein product: CASSGGIGQPQHF.

This chain uses TRBV2 with TRBJ2-3, with D perhaps matching TRBD2 (6 bases). The CDR3 runs to 14 residues. Germline V CDR1 and CDR2: SNHLY, FYNNEI. Trimming removed 11 bases at V and 0 bases at J, with 15 bases between. CDR3 sequence: CAGKVGTSTDTQYF. The CDR3 DNA reads TGTGCCGGAAAGGTCGGGACTAGCACAGATACGCAGTATTTT.

The chain uses TRBV7-9 and TRBJ1-4; perhaps TRBD1 as D (5 bases). This CDR3 has 15 amino acids. Germline V gene data show CDR1 as SEHNR and CDR2 as FQNEAQ (reference sequence). V was trimmed by 5 bases and J by 8 bases, leaving 18 bases between them. In nucleotides, the CDR3 is TGTGCCAGCAGCCCCGGGGGGTTCAGGTTCGAAAAACTGTTTTTT. Amino acids: CASSPGGFRFEKLFF.

The V call is TRBV6-2 or TRBV6-3, the J call TRBJ2-7; the match to TRBD2 covers 14 bases. The trim removed 6 bases at V and 5 bases at J, leaving 9 bases unmatched. The CDR3 sequence is 16 residues long. Germline V gene data show CDR1 as MNHEY and CDR2 as SVGEGT. The CDR3 coding sequence is TGTGCCAGCAGCTCGGGACTAGCGGGGGCTTACAACGAGCAGTACTTC. Translating it yields CASSSGLAGAYNEQYF.

This clone was counted a few times. This rearrangement joins TRBV12-3 or TRBV12-4 to TRBJ1-2; no firm D call. Trimming removed 6 bases at V and 8 bases at J, with 13 bases between. The CDR3 runs to 12 residues. The CDR3 DNA sequence: TGTGCCAGCAGCCCCGGGGTGGGGGGCTACACCTTC. Residues: CASSPGVGGYTF.

The J gene is TRBJ2-3, the V gene TRBV29-1; 10 bases are shared with TRBD2. Germline CDR1 reads SQVTM; CDR2 reads ANQGSEA. CDR3 length: 14 amino acids. V gave up 4 bases and J gave up 4 bases; unmatched junction bases: 5. CDR3: CSVAASGSADTQYF. The CDR3 DNA is TGCAGCGTTGCGGCTAGCGGGAGTGCAGATACGCAGTATTTT.

This clone has only one observation. V gene TRBV7-9 combines with J gene TRBJ2-5; 13 bases align to TRBD2. Trimming removed 1 base from V and 1 base from J; junction bases left unmatched: 9. CDR3 length: 19 amino acids. CDR1 is SEHNR and CDR2 is FQNEAQ in the germline V gene (reference sequence). The CDR3 DNA is TGTGCCAGCAGCTTAGTGGCAAGACTAGCGGGAGGCCTCCAAGAGACCCAGTACTTC. This sequence encodes CASSLVARLAGGLQETQYF. The full variable domain, its missing parts supplied by reference TRBV7-9 and TRBJ2-5, is DTGVSQNPRHKITKRGQNVTFRCDPISEHNRLYWYRQTLGQGPEFLTYFQNEAQLEKSRLLSDRFSAERPKGSFSTLEIQRTEQGDSAMYLCASSLVARLAGGLQETQYFGPGTRLLVL.

CDR3 region: CASSGYRGALEYF. The CDR3 DNA reads as TGTGCCAGCAGTGGGTACAGGGGTGCCTTGGAGTACTTC. V is TRBV2 and J is TRBJ2-7; 7 bases match TRBD1. CDR3 size: 13 residues. Per germline, CDR1 SNHLY and CDR2 FYNNEI. The trim removed 4 bases at V and 11 bases at J, leaving 11 bases unmatched.

V is TRBV6-5 and J is TRBJ2-5, with 8 bases identical to TRBD2. This CDR3 contains 14 residues. J lost 5 bases, V lost 10 bases, and 12 bases had no gene match. Germline values: CDR1 MNHEY, CDR2 SVGAGI. The CDR3 DNA reads TGTGCCACCTGGCCAGCGGGAGCACGGGAGACCCAGTACTTC. Protein product: CATWPAGARETQYF.

The CDR3 nucleotides are TGCGCCAGCAGCCCTGGAGGGACAGGGGTCGATCAGCCCCAGCATTTT. It encodes CASSPGGTGVDQPQHF. The chain joins TRBV5-1 to TRBJ1-5, with 10 bases fitting TRBD1. Germline lookup yields CDR1 SGHRS and CDR2 YFSETQ. CDR3 size: 16 residues. V lost 4 bases, J lost 5 bases, and 9 bases stayed unmatched.

This clone was counted a single time. This chain connects TRBV5-1 to TRBJ2-3; D is unresolved. The CDR3 has 14 amino acids. Germline V gene sequence: CDR1 SGHRS, CDR2 YFSETQ. V was shortened by 0 bases and J by 5 bases, with 10 bases between the two germline ends. In DNA form, the CDR3 reads TGCGCCAGCAGCTTGGGAGATGTCGGAGATACGCAGTATTTT. Translated: CASSLGDVGDTQYF.